One and the same sample provided the 26 T cell receptor beta chains below, sequenced in a study of blood T cell repertoires in COVID-19. TCRdb's copy holds only in-frame clones and misses some; the assay was immunoSEQ multiplex PCR. Of 200,000 or so clones listed, 88% were seen once; the top ten hold over 1.5%. The sample was peripheral blood. All receptors derive from a man between 65 and 85 years old with acute or convalescent COVID-19.

The rearrangement joins TRBV6-5 to TRBJ1-1, with a possible D match to TRBD1 (5 bases). The CDR3 extends over 14 amino acids. Germline CDR1 and CDR2: MNHEY and SVGAGI. The ends were cut back, 2 bases at V and 4 bases at J, with 11 bases in the middle. In nucleotides, the CDR3 is TGTGCCAGCAGTTACGACGCCCAGGGCACTGAAGCTTTCTTT. This sequence encodes CASSYDAQGTEAFF.

The chain employs TRBV7-2 and TRBJ1-2; D is possibly TRBD1 (6 bases). Germline V CDR1 and CDR2: SGHTA, FQGNSA. The CDR3 consists of 16 residues. Trimming left V 4 bases short and J 6 bases short, with 21 bases between. The CDR3 loop reads CASSSGQTGYADGYTF. The CDR3 DNA follows: TGTGCCAGCAGCTCCGGACAGACGGGATATGCGGATGGCTACACCTTC.

The rearrangement joins TRBV18 to TRBJ2-1; D gene uncertain. Germline loops: CDR1 KGHSH, CDR2 LQKENI. The V end lost 3 bases, the J end lost 4 bases, and 13 bases lay between the germline ends. The CDR3 has 15 amino acids. This chain's CDR3 is CASSPPKRTYNEQFF. DNA of the CDR3: TGTGCCAGCTCACCCCCTAAGCGTACGTACAATGAGCAGTTCTTC.

The rearrangement links TRBV11-2 to TRBJ2-7; TRBD2 agrees at 13 bases. This CDR3 comprises 15 residues. Germline CDR1 reads SGHAT; CDR2 reads FQNNGV. The V segment lost 6 bases and the J segment 6 bases; nucleotides outside the gene matches: 8. This CDR3 reads CASRSTSGRAGEQYF. CDR3 sequence (DNA): TGTGCCAGCAGATCCACTAGCGGGAGGGCCGGCGAGCAGTACTTC.

This clone was counted a few times. V is TRBV19 and J is TRBJ1-5; 11 bases are shared with TRBD1. This CDR3 contains 14 residues. Germline V CDR1 and CDR2: LNHDA, SQIVND (reference sequence). Unmatched junction bases numbered 2, after V lost 4 bases and J lost 6 bases. CDR3 nucleotide sequence: TGTGCCAGTAGTACGGGACAGGGGGTTCAGCCCCAGCATTTT. It is translated as CASSTGQGVQPQHF.

This clone was found a few times. The V call is TRBV4-1, the J call TRBJ1-1; 8 bases match TRBD1. This CDR3 region has 17 residues. CDR1 MGHRA and CDR2 YSYEKL come from the germline V gene. Trimming at V came to 5 bases and at J to 1 base, leaving 12 bases not matched to a gene. The CDR3 bases are TGCGCCAGCAGCTACGCTTACTCCGGGACAGGGAACACTGAAGCTTTCTTT. Amino acid sequence: CASSYAYSGTGNTEAFF.

The rearrangement links TRBV10-3 to TRBJ1-5; TRBD1 agrees at 8 bases. Per the germline V gene, CDR1 is ENHRY and CDR2 is SYGVKD. V gave up 4 bases and J gave up 3 bases; unmatched junction bases: 5. The CDR3 spans 15 residues. The CDR3 coding sequence is TGTGCCATCAGTGGAGGACAGGGAAACAATCAGCCCCAGCATTTT. Translating it yields CAISGGQGNNQPQHF.

V usage is TRBV12-5 and J usage is TRBJ2-1, with 7 bases identical to TRBD2. The germline V gene encodes CDR1 LGHNT and CDR2 FRNRAP. V was clipped by 1 base and J by 6 bases; unmatched bases: 3. The length of the CDR3 is 14 residues. The CDR3: CASGLGLASNEQFF. The DNA of the CDR3 is TGTGCTAGTGGTTTGGGACTAGCTAGCAATGAGCAGTTCTTC.

The chain carries TRBV5-6 and TRBJ1-1, with a weak D call TRBD1 (5 bases). The CDR3 covers 16 residues. Deletions cut 4 bases from V and 0 bases from J, with 16 bases between. CDR1 is SGHDT, CDR2 YYEEEE, per germline. CDR3 in DNA: TGTGCCAGCAGCGTTACGCTTTCCAGGGTGAACACTGAAGCTTTCTTT. Amino acids: CASSVTLSRVNTEAFF.

For the CDR3, the DNA is TGTGCCAGCAGCATAAAATCCGGGACTAGCGGGCTACCCTACAATGAGCAGTTCTTC. Protein product: CASSIKSGTSGLPYNEQFF. The chain joins TRBV7-9 to TRBJ2-1; 12 bases are a match to TRBD2. Per germline, CDR1 SEHNR and CDR2 FQNEAQ (reference sequence). V trimming: 5 bases; J trimming: 2 bases; junction bases outside the gene matches: 13. The CDR3 has 19 residues.

V gene TRBV13 combines with J gene TRBJ2-7, with D tentatively TRBD2 (5 bases). From germline, CDR1 is PRHDT and CDR2 FYEKMQ (reference sequence). Trimming cost V 5 bases and J 6 bases, with 20 bases left between them. This CDR3 has 15 amino acids. The DNA for the CDR3 is TGTGCCAGCAGCCACACGCAAAGAGAGGGAAGCGAGCAGTACTTC. It is translated as CASSHTQREGSEQYF.

This rearrangement joins TRBV11-2 to TRBJ2-6, with a tentative D call TRBD2 (6 bases). The CDR3 is made up of 19 amino acids. The V gene's germline CDR1 is SGHAT and CDR2 FQNNGV. Trimming shortened V by 0 bases and J by 0 bases, and 15 bases separated the two germline ends. The CDR3 spells CASSLEGGLYSSGANVLTF. The DNA for the CDR3 is TGTGCCAGCAGCTTAGAAGGAGGGCTGTATAGCTCTGGGGCCAACGTCCTGACTTTC.

Details on this clone: Other nucleotide sequences in the sample specify the same CDR3. V gene TRBV7-2 combines with J gene TRBJ2-3; D possibly corresponds to TRBD1 (6 bases). Germline V gene lookup returns CDR1 SGHTA and CDR2 FQGNSA. This CDR3 region has 15 residues. V was shortened by 1 base and J by 1 base, with 9 bases between the two germline ends. The CDR3 is CASSLGRGGTDTQYF. The CDR3 nucleotides read TGTGCCAGCAGCTTAGGCAGGGGTGGCACAGATACGCAGTATTTT.

V is TRBV19 and J is TRBJ2-7; the match to TRBD1 covers 10 bases. The V gene's germline CDR1 is LNHDA and CDR2 SQIVND (reference sequence). After removal of 7 bases from V and 4 bases from J, the junction contained 10 bases not matched to a gene. The CDR3 extends over 15 amino acids. CDR3 bases: TGTGCCAGTAAGGGCGCGGACAGGGGGAGTTACGAGCAGTACTTC. Its protein product is CASKGADRGSYEQYF.

This clone was found once. A much larger clone is a single base away; this may be a read error. J is TRBJ1-1 and V is TRBV2; tentative D call: TRBD1 (5 bases). Germline CDR1 SNHLY, CDR2 FYNNEI. Trimming cost V 5 bases and J 1 base, with 8 bases left between them. The CDR3 is 13 amino acids. In nucleotides, the CDR3 is TGTGCCAGCAGTAAGGACACGAACACTGAAGCTTTCTTT. This gives the protein CASSKDTNTEAFF.

J is TRBJ2-7 and V is TRBV5-8; 7 nucleotides line up with TRBD1. The CDR3 has 14 residues. Germline V lookup: CDR1 SGHTS, CDR2 YDEGEE. V lost 0 bases to trimming and J lost 3 bases; unmatched junction nucleotides: 3. CDR3 in DNA: TGTGCCAGCAGCTTGGAAGGGACAGTCTACGAGCAGTACTTC. This translates into CASSLEGTVYEQYF.

This chain links TRBV18 with TRBJ1-5; 9 bases fit TRBD1. The CDR3 runs 15 residues. Germline CDR1 KGHSH, CDR2 LQKENI. The V and J ends lost 6 bases and 6 bases, in that order; junction bases with no gene match: 9. This chain's CDR3 is CASSEQGATGQPQHF. The CDR3 nucleotides read TGTGCCAGCTCTGAACAGGGGGCGACGGGTCAGCCCCAGCATTTT.

The rearrangement links TRBV7-2 to TRBJ2-7; TRBD1 matches at 8 bases. The CDR3 is 15 residues long. CDR1 is SGHTA and CDR2 is FQGNSA in the germline V gene. Unmatched junction bases numbered 3, after V lost 1 base and J lost 1 base. The CDR3 DNA is TGTGCCAGCAGCTTAGGACAGGGGCTATCCTACGAGCAGTACTTC. Its translation: CASSLGQGLSYEQYF.

The chain is built from TRBV10-3 and TRBJ1-5; 8 nucleotides agree with TRBD1. Germline V CDR1 and CDR2: ENHRY, SYGVKD. V lost 10 bases to trimming and J lost 5 bases; unmatched junction nucleotides: 7. This CDR3 is 13 amino acids long. The CDR3 coding sequence is TGTGCCACCCAGGCGGACAGGGATCAGCCCCAGCATTTT. This translates into CATQADRDQPQHF.

The chain links TRBV10-3 to TRBJ1-6; 8 bases are a match to TRBD1. The CDR3 has 16 amino acids. The trim removed 4 bases at V and 2 bases at J, leaving 4 bases unmatched. The V gene's germline CDR1 is ENHRY and CDR2 SYGVKD. The CDR3 region is CAISVQGGAYNSPLHF. The DNA for the CDR3 is TGTGCCATCAGTGTACAGGGGGGAGCCTATAATTCACCCCTCCACTTT.

V is TRBV7-3 and J is TRBJ2-7, with 9 bases aligning to TRBD1. Losses at the gene ends were 5 bases for V and 4 bases for J; bases not matched to a gene: 6. CDR1 and CDR2 (germline): SGHTA, FQGTGA. The CDR3 is made up of 14 amino acids. The CDR3 loop is CASSKQGAEYEQYF. CDR3 sequence (DNA): TGTGCCAGCAGCAAACAGGGGGCAGAGTACGAGCAGTACTTC.

This chain uses TRBV5-1 with TRBJ2-7, with unresolved D. The CDR3 length is 12 residues. Per the germline V gene, CDR1 is SGHRS and CDR2 is YFSETQ. V was pared by 1 base and J by 7 bases, with 9 bases between. Here the CDR3 DNA reads TGCGCCAGCAGCTTGAACCGCGTAGAGCAGTACTTC. Translation gives CASSLNRVEQYF.

V gene TRBV2 combines with J gene TRBJ2-5; no firm D call. The CDR3 length is 11 residues. CDR1 SNHLY and CDR2 FYNNEI come from the germline V gene. V dropped 2 bases and J dropped 5 bases, with 3 bases sitting between them. CDR3 coding DNA: TGTGCCAGCAGTGAACGGGAGACCCAGTACTTC. It translates to CASSERETQYF.

The CDR3 DNA follows: TGTGCCATCAGAGACAGGGAAGGTCTGTACGAGCAGTACTTC. Translated: CAIRDREGLYEQYF. The rearrangement links TRBV10-3 to TRBJ2-7; TRBD1 matches at 7 bases. In germline, CDR1 is ENHRY, CDR2 SYGVKD. J lost 4 bases, V lost 6 bases, and 9 bases had no gene match. This CDR3 contains 14 residues.

The CDR3 loop reads CASSWTGKETQYF. In DNA, the CDR3 is TGTGCCAGCAGTTGGACAGGCAAAGAGACCCAGTACTTC. This chain joins TRBV2 and TRBJ2-5, with TRBD1 matching 7 bases. Germline CDR1 is SNHLY and CDR2 is FYNNEI. V lost 5 bases and J lost 3; bases outside the gene matches: 3. This CDR3 comprises 13 residues.

The chain combines TRBV7-8 with TRBJ1-1, with D uncertain. This CDR3 has 12 amino acids. V lost 5 bases and J lost 11, with 15 bases in between. Germline lookup yields CDR1 SGHVS and CDR2 FQNEAQ. The CDR3 sequence is CASSPSRRVAFF. CDR3 DNA: TGTGCCAGCAGCCCGTCAAGGAGGGTGGCTTTCTTT.